Following are 22 T cell receptor beta chains from one sample sequenced in a study of T-cell memory formation after mild COVID-19. TCRdb ran MiXCR on the 5' RACE reads and lists one entry per CDR3 protein. Among hundreds of thousands of distinct CDR3 sequences, roughly 17% were seen once, and the ten largest hold about 11%. Material: PBMCs or a T cell subset sorted from them (not recorded which). These receptors all come from an adult woman who had mild COVID-19 (a few samples of this study predate the infection). Cell type and time point are not known.

V gene TRBV30 combines with J gene TRBJ2-5, with 7 nucleotides matching TRBD1. V shed 2 bases and J 0 bases; nucleotides not matched to a gene: 6. The CDR3 has 15 amino acids. CDR1 is GTSNPN, CDR2 SVGIG, per germline (reference sequence). This chain's CDR3 is CAWSRGDRDQETQYF. DNA for the CDR3: TGTGCCTGGAGTCGTGGGGACAGAGACCAAGAGACCCAGTACTTC.

This clonotype was seen only a few times. This chain uses TRBV5-1 with TRBJ2-5; perhaps TRBD1 as D (6 bases). This CDR3 contains 14 residues. V lost 2 bases to trimming and J lost 4 bases, with 12 bases between them. Germline CDR1 reads SGHRS; CDR2 reads YFSETQ. The CDR3 here is CASSLGQRGETQYF. CDR3 nucleotides: TGCGCCAGCAGCTTAGGACAGAGAGGAGAGACCCAGTACTTC. The full variable domain, completed using reference TRBV5-1 and TRBJ2-5, is KAGVTQTPRYLIKTRGQQVTLSCSPISGHRSVSWYQQTPGQGLQFLFEYFSETQRNKGNFPGRFSGRQFSNSRSEMNVSTLELGDSALYLCASSLGQRGETQYFGPGTRLLVL.

The sample holds a few counts of this clonotype. The chain uses TRBV12-3 or TRBV12-4 and TRBJ1-1; a weak D match, TRBD1 (5 bases). The CDR3 has 16 residues. Trimming took 7 bases from V and 9 from J, leaving 27 bases between them. CDR3 sequence reads: CASTKGLGEGWRKAFF. In DNA, the CDR3 is TGTGCCAGCACTAAAGGTCTGGGGGAGGGATGGAGGAAAGCTTTCTTT.

This clonotype was observed many times. CDR3 region: CSARDVGGLPGGFNQPQHF. The DNA for the CDR3 is TGCAGTGCTAGAGATGTAGGGGGGCTCCCCGGGGGCTTCAATCAGCCCCAGCATTTT. V gene TRBV20-1 combines with J gene TRBJ1-5; D is possibly TRBD1 (6 bases). This CDR3 is built from 19 residues. Germline assignment: CDR1 DFQATT and CDR2 SNEGSKA (reference sequence). V lost 0 bases, J lost 3 bases, and 24 bases lay in between.

This clonotype occurred a few times. The rearrangement joins TRBV5-5 to TRBJ2-4; D remains ambiguous. CDR3 length equals 16 residues. The V end was cut by 0 bases, the J end by 0 bases, with 10 bases between. Germline values: CDR1 SGHKS, CDR2 YYEKEE (reference sequence). The DNA of the CDR3 is TGTGCCAGCAGCTTGGGGTGGCCGACAGCCAAAAACATTCAGTACTTC. Translating gives CASSLGWPTAKNIQYF. The full variable domain, completed using reference TRBV5-5 and TRBJ2-4, is DAGVTQSPTHLIKTRGQQVTLRCSPISGHKSVSWYQQVLGQGPQFIFQYYEKEERGRGNFPDRFSARQFPNYSSELNVNALLLGDSALYLCASSLGWPTAKNIQYFGAGTRLSVL.

This clonotype occurred a few times. The chain carries TRBV6-1 and TRBJ2-1; possible D gene TRBD1, 6 bases. This CDR3 is built from 15 residues. Germline CDR1 and CDR2: MNHNS and SASEGT. Trimming removed 4 bases from V and 7 bases from J, with 17 bases in between. This CDR3 is CASSGRDPGVNEQFF. CDR3 DNA sequence: TGTGCCAGCAGTGGCCGCGACCCAGGGGTAAATGAGCAGTTCTTC.

At least ten counts were recorded for this clonotype. The chain joins TRBV5-1 to TRBJ2-7; D remains unclear. The germline V and J ends were trimmed by 4 bases and 5 bases, with 16 bases remaining between them. The length of the CDR3 is 14 residues. Germline CDR1 SGHRS, CDR2 YFSETQ. In DNA form, the CDR3 reads TGCGCCAGCAGCCTTAGGACGATTCAGGACGAGCAGTACTTC. Residues: CASSLRTIQDEQYF.

The chain couples TRBV5-1 to TRBJ1-1; D remains unclear. The CDR3 loop spans 15 amino acids. Germline V gene lookup returns CDR1 SGHRS and CDR2 YFSETQ. V lost 1 base and J lost 1, with 11 bases in between. CDR3 amino acids: CASSLWQIENTEAFF. As DNA, the CDR3 is TGCGCCAGCAGCTTGTGGCAGATTGAGAACACTGAAGCTTTCTTT.

This sequence joins TRBV12-3 or TRBV12-4 and TRBJ1-1; D uncertain. CDR3 length: 14 amino acids. The ends were cut back, 2 bases at V and 5 bases at J, with 12 bases in the middle. The CDR3 reads CASSLPRVGTEAFF. The CDR3 DNA sequence: TGTGCCAGCAGTTTACCAAGGGTCGGGACTGAAGCTTTCTTT.

This clonotype showed up just a few times. The chain is built from TRBV7-9 and TRBJ2-1; 9 positions agree with TRBD1. This CDR3 is 15 amino acids long. CDR1 is SEHNR, CDR2 FQNEAQ, per germline (reference sequence). V was clipped by 7 bases and J by 4 bases; unmatched bases: 8. CDR3 loop: CASNDRTGVYNEQFF. The CDR3 DNA is TGTGCCAGCAATGACAGGACAGGGGTTTACAATGAGCAGTTCTTC. The full variable domain, completed using reference TRBV7-9 and TRBJ2-1, is DTGVSQNPRHKITKRGQNVTFRCDPISEHNRLYWYRQTLGQGPEFLTYFQNEAQLEKSRLLSDRFSAERPKGSFSTLEIQRTEQGDSAMYLCASNDRTGVYNEQFFGPGTRLTVL.

The chain employs TRBV4-3 and TRBJ1-1, with 8 bases identical to TRBD1. V shed 0 bases and J 3 bases; nucleotides not matched to a gene: 0. This CDR3 comprises 14 residues. CDR1 is LGHNA and CDR2 is YSLEER in the germline V gene. The DNA of the CDR3 is TGCGCCAGCAGCCAAGAGGACAGGGACACTGAAGCTTTCTTT. Translating gives CASSQEDRDTEAFF.

The V gene is TRBV7-9, the J gene TRBJ1-6, with a tentative D call TRBD1 (5 bases). Looked up from germline, CDR1 is SEHNR and CDR2 is FQNEAQ (reference sequence). V was pared by 3 bases and J by 16 bases, with 16 bases between. The CDR3 loop spans 13 amino acids. The CDR3 reads CASSFDTGTLLHF. For the CDR3, the DNA is TGTGCCAGCAGCTTCGACACCGGGACCCTTCTCCACTTT. Looking up the rest from reference TRBV7-9 and TRBJ1-6 gives the full variable domain: DTGVSQNPRHKITKRGQNVTFRCDPISEHNRLYWYRQTLGQGPEFLTYFQNEAQLEKSRLLSDRFSAERPKGSFSTLEIQRTEQGDSAMYLCASSFDTGTLLHFGNGTRLTVT.

This clonotype was recorded a few times. The rearrangement uses TRBV5-1 and TRBJ1-2; D gene ambiguous. V lost 0 bases, J lost 3 bases, and 9 bases lay in between. Germline V gives CDR1 SGHRS, CDR2 YFSETQ. The CDR3 has 14 residues. The CDR3 region has the DNA TGCGCCAGCAGCTTGGCCCAGGTTTACTATGGCTACACCTTC. This encodes CASSLAQVYYGYTF.

The V call is TRBV6-1, the J call TRBJ2-1; D is perhaps TRBD2 (5 bases). Germline V gives CDR1 MNHNS, CDR2 SASEGT. The CDR3 contains 16 residues. Deletions cut 6 bases from V and 5 bases from J, with 20 bases between. The CDR3 DNA reads TGTGCCAGCAGCCCTAGACCGGGGATAGGGCACAATGAGCAGTTCTTC. Its translation is CASSPRPGIGHNEQFF.

V is TRBV30 and J is TRBJ2-3; the D is unclear. The CDR3 loop spans 13 amino acids. CDR1 and CDR2 (germline): GTSNPN, SVGIG (reference sequence). Trimming took off 5 bases at V and 0 bases at J, with 9 bases between the two ends. The CDR3 loop is CAWSDLSTDTQYF. CDR3 nucleotides: TGTGCCTGGTCTGACCTTAGCACAGATACGCAGTATTTT.

This clonotype was seen a handful of times. The V and J genes are TRBV6-4 and TRBJ1-6; D is uncertain. Trimming took off 2 bases at V and 5 bases at J, with 4 bases between the two ends. Germline values: CDR1 MRHNA, CDR2 SNTAGT. The CDR3 consists of 13 residues. The CDR3 DNA reads TGTGCCAGCAGTGACAGGAATAATTCACCCCTCCACTTT. This encodes CASSDRNNSPLHF.

The chain combines TRBV4-3 with TRBJ2-3; D uncertain. The CDR3 is 15 residues long. Deletions cut 4 bases from V and 2 bases from J, with 13 bases between. CDR1 is LGHNA and CDR2 is YSLEER in the germline V gene. The CDR3, as DNA: TGCGCCAGCAGCCCGATGACAAGGAACACAGATACGCAGTATTTT. It is translated as CASSPMTRNTDTQYF.

The chain combines TRBV19 with TRBJ2-7; a weak D match, TRBD2 (6 bases). Between the trimmed V and J ends, which lost 8 bases and 2 bases, there was a span of 19 bases. CDR3 length: 15 amino acids. Per germline, CDR1 LNHDA and CDR2 SQIVND (reference sequence). CDR3 coding DNA: TGTGCCAGTTCCTGGGCCGGGACTCGTACCTACGAGCAGTACTTC. It translates to CASSWAGTRTYEQYF.

The chain is built from TRBV9 and TRBJ2-1, with TRBD2 matching 11 bases. V was clipped by 3 bases and J by 8 bases; unmatched bases: 7. The CDR3 has 15 residues. Germline CDR1 reads SGDLS; CDR2 reads YYNGEE. The CDR3 reads CASSGLAGGADEQFF. In DNA, the CDR3 is TGTGCCAGCAGCGGTTTAGCGGGGGGGGCCGATGAGCAGTTCTTC.

The sample holds a few counts of this clonotype. The chain uses TRBV9 and TRBJ2-1; a weak D match, TRBD2 (6 bases). Trimming removed 1 base at V and 4 bases at J, with 12 bases between. Per germline, CDR1 SGDLS and CDR2 YYNGEE. The CDR3 runs 15 residues. The CDR3 coding sequence is TGTGCCAGCAGCGTACTAGCGACCAGGTACAATGAGCAGTTCTTC. Amino acids: CASSVLATRYNEQFF.

Ten or more counts support this clonotype. The CDR3 loop is CSARESGSLRVTGELFF. The CDR3 coding sequence is TGCAGTGCTAGAGAATCGGGCAGCCTACGTGTCACCGGGGAGCTGTTTTTT. The rearrangement joins TRBV20-1 to TRBJ2-2; D is unclear. The CDR3 extends over 17 amino acids. Trimming left V 0 bases short and J 4 bases short, with 18 bases between. CDR1 and CDR2 from the germline V gene are DFQATT and SNEGSKA (reference sequence).

V and J are TRBV6-2 or TRBV6-3 and TRBJ2-2; TRBD1 agrees at 9 bases. The germline CDR1 and CDR2 sequences are MNHEY and SVGEGT. The CDR3 runs 17 residues. The ends lost 0 bases at V and 4 bases at J; junction bases unmatched: 6. The CDR3 nucleotides are TGTGCCAGCAGTTACTCGACAGGGGGAACTCTCACCGGGGAGCTGTTTTTT. It yields the protein CASSYSTGGTLTGELFF.